The 17 T cell receptor beta chains below come from one sample, sequenced in a study of T-cell reconstitution after alpha-beta-depleted transplantation in children. Unique molecular identifiers were incorporated when the TCRbeta library was constructed. TCRdb re-called the PCR reads through MiXCR, storing one row per CDR3 protein. The sample shows around 700,000 distinct CDR3 sequences, about 12% of them seen only once. Sequencing was performed on PBMCs, taken before TCRalphabeta/CD19-depleted stem cell transplant. These receptors all stem from a girl aged 2 to 9 with congenital amegakaryocytic thrombocytopenia, due to receive a stem cell transplant.

This clonotype was seen more than once but under ten times. The CDR3 DNA sequence: TGTGCCAGCTCGAATCAGATCTACGAGCAGTACTTC. Its translation is CASSNQIYEQYF. The chain has TRBV6-5 and TRBJ2-7; D not resolved. Trimming left V 8 bases short and J 3 bases short, with 11 bases between. Germline CDR1 and CDR2: MNHEY and SVGAGI. The CDR3 runs to 12 residues.

Only a few counts were recorded for this clonotype. This rearrangement joins TRBV5-1 to TRBJ2-7, with D possibly matching TRBD2 (6 bases). V shed 0 bases and J shed 4 bases, with 23 bases lying between them. Germline V gives CDR1 SGHRS, CDR2 YFSETQ. The length of the CDR3 is 18 residues. In DNA, the CDR3 is TGCGCCAGCAGCTTGGGAAAAGTAGCGGATAGAGTGCCTTACGAGCAGTACTTC. It specifies CASSLGKVADRVPYEQYF.

This clonotype has just a few counts. The gene calls are TRBV19 and TRBJ2-1; no clear D gene. CDR3 length equals 15 residues. Germline V lookup: CDR1 LNHDA, CDR2 SQIVND (reference sequence). With 3 bases removed from V and 0 bases from J, the gap between germline ends came to 9 bases. The CDR3 loop is CASSIIQSSYNEQFF. The CDR3 nucleotides read TGTGCCAGTAGTATCATACAGAGCTCCTACAATGAGCAGTTCTTC.

A few counts support this clonotype. The chain has TRBV7-2 and TRBJ2-7, with 7 bases that match TRBD2. J lost 0 bases, V lost 5 bases, and 7 bases had no gene match. The germline CDR1 and CDR2 sequences are SGHTA and FQGNSA. The CDR3 is 15 residues long. CDR3 sequence (DNA): TGTGCCAGCAGCGTACTAGCGTTCGCCTCCTACGAGCAGTACTTC. It yields the protein CASSVLAFASYEQYF.

This clonotype was recorded many times. This chain links TRBV7-9 with TRBJ1-5; no clear D. The CDR3 extends over 13 amino acids. Trimming left V 11 bases short and J 4 bases short, with 15 bases between. Germline CDR1 reads SEHNR; CDR2 reads FQNEAQ (reference sequence). In DNA form, the CDR3 reads TGTGCCGCCGAGTCCCTACCTAATCAGCCCCAGCATTTT. Its protein is CAAESLPNQPQHF.

This clonotype was seen repeatedly, ten times or more. The chain joins TRBV29-1 to TRBJ2-2, with 8 bases identical to TRBD1. The germline gives CDR1 SQVTM, CDR2 ANQGSEA. The CDR3 is made up of 16 amino acids. J lost 0 bases, V lost 6 bases, and 9 bases had no gene match. The CDR3: CSVHRGMGSNTGELFF. The CDR3 nucleotides read TGCAGCGTGCACAGGGGGATGGGGTCGAACACCGGGGAGCTGTTTTTT.

The table lists this clonotype with many counts. V is TRBV10-1 and J is TRBJ2-5; D not certain. Germline loops: CDR1 WNHNN, CDR2 SYGVQD (reference sequence). The CDR3 is 16 residues long. The germline V and J ends were trimmed by 3 bases and 2 bases, with 16 bases remaining between them. CDR3 sequence reads: CASSDPTVGIQETQYF. Written as DNA, the CDR3 is TGCGCCAGCAGTGACCCGACGGTCGGAATTCAAGAGACCCAGTACTTC.

The V and J genes are TRBV10-3 and TRBJ2-3; 9 positions agree with TRBD2. Germline loops: CDR1 ENHRY, CDR2 SYGVKD. The V gene end was trimmed by 8 bases and the J gene end by 4 bases; junction bases not matched to a gene: 13. The CDR3 covers 16 residues. The DNA for the CDR3 is TGTGCCATCTCTAACGCGGGAGGGCTTCTGGCAGATACGCAGTATTTT. Amino acids: CAISNAGGLLADTQYF.

The chain joins TRBV11-3 to TRBJ2-2, with a possible D match to TRBD2 (5 bases). The V end was cut by 5 bases, the J end by 5 bases, with 15 bases between. CDR3 length: 15 amino acids. Germline V gene data show CDR1 as SGHNT and CDR2 as YENEEA. The CDR3 is CASSPKQTTTGELFF. CDR3 nucleotide sequence: TGTGCCAGCAGCCCCAAGCAGACTACTACCGGGGAGCTGTTTTTT.

At least ten counts were recorded for this clonotype. V is TRBV4-2 and J is TRBJ2-3, with TRBD2 identical over 9 bases. CDR3 size: 15 residues. V shed 5 bases and J 1 base; nucleotides not matched to a gene: 4. Germline CDR1 is LGHNA and CDR2 is YNFKEQ. This chain's CDR3 is CASSSAGGRTDTQYF. The CDR3 nucleotides are TGTGCCAGCAGCAGCGCGGGAGGGCGCACAGATACGCAGTATTTT.

The sample holds a few counts of this clonotype. The chain carries TRBV20-1 and TRBJ2-1; a weak D match, TRBD2 (6 bases). V lost 6 bases, J lost 4 bases, and 16 bases lay in between. Looked up from germline, CDR1 is DFQATT and CDR2 is SNEGSKA (reference sequence). The CDR3 has 14 amino acids. CDR3 sequence reads: CSAPPRLGYNEQFF. The CDR3 DNA follows: TGCAGTGCCCCCCCACGACTAGGGTACAATGAGCAGTTCTTC.

Only a few counts were recorded for this clonotype. The chain has TRBV3-1 and TRBJ2-3; D may be TRBD1 (5 bases). Trimming left V 0 bases short and J 1 base short, with 17 bases between. Germline V lookup: CDR1 LGHDT, CDR2 YNNKEL (reference sequence). CDR3 length: 18 residues. DNA for the CDR3: TGTGCCAGCAGCCAAGAGCCAGGGTACAGTCTTGGCACAGATACGCAGTATTTT. It specifies CASSQEPGYSLGTDTQYF.

Many counts were recorded for this clonotype. The chain couples TRBV20-1 to TRBJ2-5; D not resolved. Trimming stripped 0 bases from V and 3 bases from J, with 14 bases between. Germline loops: CDR1 DFQATT, CDR2 SNEGSKA (reference sequence). The CDR3 runs 15 residues. CDR3 in amino acids: CSARDHLTRKETQYF. Written as DNA, the CDR3 is TGCAGTGCTAGAGATCATCTGACCCGGAAAGAGACCCAGTACTTC.

This clonotype was counted a few times. The gene calls are TRBV7-9 and TRBJ1-1; the D gene is possibly TRBD1 (6 bases). Per germline, CDR1 SEHNR and CDR2 FQNEAQ (reference sequence). V was shortened by 11 bases and J by 7 bases, with 14 bases between the two germline ends. CDR3 length: 11 residues. The DNA for the CDR3 is TGTGCCTGGGCTGGGGGACATGAAGCTTTCTTT. Protein sequence: CAWAGGHEAFF.

At least ten counts were recorded for this clonotype. This sequence joins TRBV29-1 and TRBJ2-5; no clear D. This CDR3 is built from 12 residues. Trimming removed 4 bases at V and 5 bases at J, with 11 bases between. Looked up from germline, CDR1 is SQVTM and CDR2 is ANQGSEA. The CDR3 sequence is CSVGLDVETQYF. Here the CDR3 DNA reads TGCAGCGTTGGGCTGGATGTGGAGACCCAGTACTTC.

This clonotype was counted ten times or more. J is TRBJ2-1 and V is TRBV12-3 or TRBV12-4; 11 nucleotides line up with TRBD2. Trimming removed 6 bases from V and 4 bases from J; junction bases left unmatched: 5. The CDR3 runs 15 residues. Here the CDR3 reads CASSAGLAGYNEQFF. The CDR3 DNA reads TGTGCCAGCAGCGCCGGACTAGCGGGTTACAATGAGCAGTTCTTC.

CDR3 sequence reads: CASGWGDLGGYTF. CDR3 DNA sequence: TGCGCCAGCGGATGGGGGGACCTCGGGGGCTACACCTTC. The chain employs TRBV5-1 and TRBJ1-2, with D possibly matching TRBD1 (5 bases). With 7 bases removed from V and 8 bases from J, the gap between germline ends came to 18 bases. CDR3 size: 13 residues. The V gene's germline CDR1 is SGHRS and CDR2 YFSETQ.